Described below is a single TCR beta chain sequence and its context. What it binds is unknown. This entry belongs to a study of T cell responses to AZD1222 COVID-19 vaccine. Between the trimmed V and J ends, which lost 0 bases and 9 bases, there was a span of 12 bases. The CDR3 length is 13 residues. Germline loops: CDR1 KGHSH, CDR2 LQKENI. Study-level results: Baseline serostatus was positive in only a handful of AZD1222 recipients. White British donors predominated, females outnumbered males, and clonal diversity was possibly underestimated. The study sampled repertoires only after the peak T cell response.

Assay: immunoSEQ multiplex PCR; the TCRdb copy retains only in-frame clones and omits some. The sample has roughly 120,000 clones, roughly 88% seen once. The sequences come from peripheral blood, collected on day 0 of AZD1222 vaccination. The receptor was derived from an adult in good health. The rearrangement uses TRBV18 and TRBJ2-7; perhaps D is TRBD1 or TRBD2 (5 bases each). The CDR3 nucleotides read TGTGCCAGCTCACCACCGGGGCTAGCCGGGCAGTACTTC. Protein sequence: CASSPPGLAGQYF. Full variable domain (outside the CDR3, taken from reference TRBV18 and TRBJ2-7): NAGVMQNPRHLVRRRGQEARLRCSPMKGHSHVYWYRQLPEEGLKFMVYLQKENIIDESGMPKERFSAEFPKEGPSILRIQQVVRGDSAAYFCASSPPGLAGQYFGPGTRLTVT.